A single TCR beta chain is shown here with its context. V lost 6 bases, J lost 3 bases, and 20 bases lay in between. The CDR3 is 16 amino acids. Germline CDR1 and CDR2: MDHEN and SYDVKM. The sample comes from a study of cytomegalovirus exposure and HLA in healthy donors. Only in-frame clones appear in the TCRdb table, and some are missing; sequencing was by immunoSEQ multiplex PCR. Among 130,000 or so clones, approximately 90% were seen once, and the ten largest hold approximately 2.1%. The source material was PBMCs. This TCR came from a woman aged 18-35 years in good health and CMV-seronegative. The chain links TRBV28 to TRBJ1-2; possibly TRBD1 for D (6 bases). The CDR3 DNA reads TGTGCCAGCAGCCAAAGGGAAAGGGGACACGACTATGGCTACACCTTC. Protein product: CASSQRERGHDYGYTF.